These 13 T cell receptor beta chains were all obtained from the same sample, sequenced in a study of shared clonotypes between healthy human individuals. Naive CD8 cells comprised CD45RO-negative, CCR7-positively selected cells, excluding terminally differentiated effector memory CD45RA+ cells. Data came from immunoSEQ multiplex PCR; TCRdb stores just in-frame clones and leaves some out. The top ten hold more than 1.5% of the sample, which has roughly 2,000,000 clones, 80% to 95% seen once. Sample: naive CD8+ T cells from PBMCs. The receptors were sampled from a man between 18 and 35 years old in good health. Some clones in this sample may be carry-over from other donors' samples.

The rearrangement uses TRBV9 and TRBJ1-2, with D possibly matching TRBD1 (5 bases). From germline, CDR1 is SGDLS and CDR2 YYNGEE. The CDR3 runs to 15 residues. With 0 bases removed from V and 8 bases from J, the gap between germline ends came to 17 bases. The CDR3 is CASSVGGETVFGYTF. The CDR3 region has the DNA TGTGCCAGCAGCGTAGGAGGGGAAACAGTTTTCGGCTACACCTTC.

The chain joins TRBV19 to TRBJ2-2; no clear D. The CDR3 runs 14 residues. V lost 5 bases and J 2 bases, leaving 9 bases between the germline ends. Germline assignment: CDR1 LNHDA and CDR2 SQIVND (reference sequence). CDR3 DNA: TGTGCCAGTAGTGCCCGACAAAACACCGGGGAGCTGTTTTTT. It encodes CASSARQNTGELFF.

This rearrangement joins TRBV4-3 to TRBJ2-7; weak D call: TRBD2 (5 bases). V was trimmed by 0 bases and J by 7 bases, leaving 13 bases between them. This CDR3 has 14 residues. Germline CDR1 reads LGHNA; CDR2 reads YSLEER. In DNA form, the CDR3 reads TGCGCCAGCAGCCAAGATCCGCTAGCATATGAGCAGTACTTC. This gives the protein CASSQDPLAYEQYF.

The chain carries TRBV6-5 and TRBJ2-1; 9 nucleotides agree with TRBD1. There are 15 residues in the CDR3. Germline V CDR1 and CDR2: MNHEY, SVGAGI. Unmatched junction bases numbered 5, after V lost 2 bases and J lost 6 bases. The CDR3 protein is CASSYGQGRRNEQFF. The CDR3 DNA reads TGTGCCAGCAGTTACGGACAGGGGAGACGCAATGAGCAGTTCTTC.

The gene calls are TRBV4-1 and TRBJ2-7; the D gene is possibly TRBD1 (5 bases). CDR1 and CDR2 (germline): MGHRA, YSYEKL. Trimming took off 1 base at V and 0 bases at J, with 10 bases between the two ends. The CDR3 is 15 residues long. The CDR3 bases are TGCGCCAGCAGCCAAGTCCCGACAGACTCCTACGAGCAGTACTTC. The encoded protein is CASSQVPTDSYEQYF.

The chain recombines TRBV27 with TRBJ1-5; D perhaps matches TRBD1 (5 bases). CDR1 and CDR2 (germline): MNHEY, SMNVEV (reference sequence). The V gene lost 5 bases and the J gene lost 0 bases, with 17 bases spanning the gap. The CDR3 spans 17 residues. The CDR3 protein is CASSPRGDFNSNQPQHF. The DNA for the CDR3 is TGTGCCAGCAGTCCGCGGGGGGACTTTAATAGCAATCAGCCCCAGCATTTT.

The chain uses TRBV29-1 and TRBJ2-1; tentatively, D is TRBD1 (6 bases). The CDR3 has 13 amino acids. CDR1 SQVTM and CDR2 ANQGSEA come from the germline V gene. V lost 4 bases and J lost 2, with 9 bases in between. The CDR3 bases are TGCAGCGTTGCCGGGACAACCTACAATGAGCAGTTCTTC. It codes for CSVAGTTYNEQFF.

The chain joins TRBV10-3 to TRBJ2-2; 12 nucleotides align to TRBD1. V gave up 10 bases and J gave up 8 bases; unmatched junction bases: 11. Germline lookup yields CDR1 ENHRY and CDR2 SYGVKD. This CDR3 is 15 amino acids long. For the CDR3, the DNA is TGTGCCAGCGCCGGGACAGGGGGCCCCAGGGGGGAGCTGTTTTTT. This encodes CASAGTGGPRGELFF.

In nucleotides, the CDR3 is TGTGCCAGCAGCGCGGTGGGGAATGAGCAGTTCTTC. Translated, it gives CASSAVGNEQFF. This sequence joins TRBV5-6 and TRBJ2-1, with D uncertain. V was cut by 4 bases and J by 7 bases, with 9 bases left in between. CDR1 and CDR2 (germline): SGHDT, YYEEEE. The CDR3 covers 12 residues.

The V and J genes are TRBV28 and TRBJ1-5; no firm D call. The CDR3 is 14 amino acids. The germline V and J ends were trimmed by 6 bases and 3 bases, with 12 bases remaining between them. Per germline, CDR1 MDHEN and CDR2 SYDVKM. CDR3 DNA sequence: TGTGCCAGCAGGTGGGAATGGTCCAATCAGCCCCAGCATTTT. As protein: CASRWEWSNQPQHF.

The J gene is TRBJ2-1, the V gene TRBV4-1; D remains unclear. CDR3 length: 14 amino acids. Germline V gives CDR1 MGHRA, CDR2 YSYEKL. V was cut by 4 bases and J by 8 bases, with 15 bases left in between. The CDR3 bases are TGCGCCAGCAGCCCTGCGTGGCGAGTCGATGAGCAGTTCTTC. Protein product: CASSPAWRVDEQFF.

The chain couples TRBV13 to TRBJ1-3; unclear D gene. CDR1 is PRHDT, CDR2 FYEKMQ, per germline (reference sequence). This CDR3 comprises 14 residues. The V gene lost 5 bases and the J gene lost 2 bases, with 10 bases spanning the gap. The CDR3 loop reads CASSAPGTGNTIYF. In DNA, the CDR3 is TGTGCCAGCAGCGCCCCCGGTACTGGAAACACCATATATTTT.

This clone came up once. This rearrangement joins TRBV28 to TRBJ1-4; D remains unclear. Trimming cost V 6 bases and J 0 bases, with 8 bases left between them. Germline assignment: CDR1 MDHEN and CDR2 SYDVKM. This CDR3 region has 14 residues. The CDR3 sequence: CASRNSPTNEKLFF. The CDR3 DNA reads as TGTGCCAGCAGAAACAGTCCAACTAATGAAAAACTGTTTTTT.